Following are 11 T cell receptor beta chains from one sample sequenced in a study of blood T cell repertoires in COVID-19. TCRdb's copy holds only in-frame clones and misses some; the assay was immunoSEQ multiplex PCR. The sample has 150,000 to 200,000 clones; just over 90% are singletons. What was sequenced was peripheral blood. The receptor set was obtained from a man between 18 and 29 years old with acute or convalescent COVID-19.

The CDR3 DNA is TGTGCCAGTAGTATAGTGGGGCCGTATGGCTACACCTTC. As protein: CASSIVGPYGYTF. The gene calls are TRBV19 and TRBJ1-2, with a weak D call TRBD1 (5 bases). Between the trimmed V and J ends, which lost 1 base and 5 bases, there was a span of 8 bases. The CDR3 covers 13 residues. CDR1 is LNHDA and CDR2 is SQIVND in the germline V gene (reference sequence).

In nucleotides, the CDR3 is TGTGCCAGCAGCCCCGACCGCGGAGGGAGGGAAGACACTGAAGCTTTCTTT. This translates into CASSPDRGGREDTEAFF. The J gene is TRBJ1-1, the V gene TRBV7-9; no clear D. Germline assignment: CDR1 SEHNR and CDR2 FQNEAQ (reference sequence). Trimming took off 5 bases at V and 3 bases at J, with 22 bases between the two ends. The CDR3 runs to 17 residues.

This clone was picked up a small number of times. This rearrangement joins TRBV30 to TRBJ2-5; D is perhaps TRBD2 (5 bases). The CDR3 totals 15 residues. Between the trimmed V and J ends, which lost 0 bases and 4 bases, there was a span of 15 bases. Germline V gene sequence: CDR1 GTSNPN, CDR2 SVGIG (reference sequence). The CDR3 DNA reads as TGTGCCTGGAGTGTAAGTAAGAGCGGCCGAGAGACCCAGTACTTC. This encodes CAWSVSKSGRETQYF.

This chain uses TRBV6-1 with TRBJ2-1, with TRBD2 matching 11 bases. The CDR3 runs 18 residues. V dropped 1 base and J dropped 1; count of bases not matched to a gene: 6. Germline CDR1 reads MNHNS; CDR2 reads SASEGT. The CDR3: CASSEVSGTSGSYNEQFF. The CDR3 nucleotides are TGTGCCAGCAGTGAAGTTTCCGGGACTAGCGGATCCTACAATGAGCAGTTCTTC.

The chain combines TRBV10-3 with TRBJ1-5; TRBD1 agrees at 7 bases. The germline V gene has CDR1 ENHRY and CDR2 SYGVKD. J lost 4 bases, V lost 10 bases, and 13 bases had no gene match. The CDR3 length is 15 residues. Here the CDR3 DNA reads TGTGCCACCCAAACCGGGGGACAGCAGAATCAGCCCCAGCATTTT. This translates into CATQTGGQQNQPQHF.

This chain connects TRBV19 to TRBJ1-5; 9 bases are shared with TRBD1. The CDR3 loop spans 14 amino acids. Looked up from germline, CDR1 is LNHDA and CDR2 is SQIVND (reference sequence). With 5 bases clipped from V and 5 bases from J, the junction kept 4 bases outside the gene matches. This chain's CDR3 is CASSVWTGDQPQHF. The CDR3 nucleotides read TGTGCCAGTAGTGTCTGGACAGGGGATCAGCCCCAGCATTTT.

This clone came up once. The chain couples TRBV3-1 (or the pseudogene TRBV3-2) to TRBJ1-1; perhaps TRBD1 as D (6 bases). The V gene lost 3 bases and the J gene lost 6 bases, with 17 bases spanning the gap. From germline, CDR1 is LGHDT and CDR2 YNNKEL (reference sequence). This CDR3 is 15 amino acids long. CDR3 sequence reads: CASSQVLDSSAEAFF. CDR3 coding DNA: TGTGCCAGCAGCCAGGTTCTGGACAGCTCCGCTGAAGCTTTCTTT.

This chain joins TRBV24-1 and TRBJ2-2, with 11 bases lining up with TRBD2. Trimming cost V 4 bases and J 4 bases; bases outside gene matches: 16. Germline loops: CDR1 KGHDR, CDR2 SFDVKD. The CDR3 is 20 residues long. CDR3 in DNA: TGTGCCACCAGTGACCTCGGGACTAGCGGCTACCCCTGGGGCACCGGGGAGCTGTTTTTT. This sequence encodes CATSDLGTSGYPWGTGELFF.

This rearrangement joins TRBV10-3 to TRBJ1-4, with 9 bases that match TRBD1. The CDR3 is 15 amino acids. Trimming removed 6 bases from V and 6 bases from J; junction bases left unmatched: 8. Germline values: CDR1 ENHRY, CDR2 SYGVKD. Written as DNA, the CDR3 is TGTGCCATCAGCATCAGACAGGGGGTAGATGAAAAACTGTTTTTT. Translating gives CAISIRQGVDEKLFF.

The chain is built from TRBV5-1 and TRBJ1-6, with D maybe TRBD1 (5 bases). The CDR3 contains 14 residues. CDR1 and CDR2 from the germline V gene are SGHRS and YFSETQ. Between the trimmed V and J ends, which lost 0 bases and 6 bases, there was a span of 7 bases. CDR3 in DNA: TGCGCCAGCAGCTTGGAGGGGTCTAATTCACCCCTCCACTTT. Translating gives CASSLEGSNSPLHF. Looking up the rest from reference TRBV5-1 and TRBJ1-6 gives the full variable domain: KAGVTQTPRYLIKTRGQQVTLSCSPISGHRSVSWYQQTPGQGLQFLFEYFSETQRNKGNFPGRFSGRQFSNSRSEMNVSTLELGDSALYLCASSLEGSNSPLHFGNGTRLTVT.

The chain is built from TRBV19 and TRBJ1-2; TRBD1 agrees at 10 bases. Germline trimming cut 4 bases from V and 6 bases from J; bases unmatched to any gene: 2. From germline, CDR1 is LNHDA and CDR2 SQIVND (reference sequence). The CDR3 contains 13 residues. The CDR3 spells CASSTDRGHGYTF. CDR3 DNA sequence: TGTGCCAGTAGTACAGACAGGGGGCATGGCTACACCTTC.